The 24 T cell receptor beta chains below all came from one sample that was sequenced in a study of T cells in women clearing cervical HPV infection. TCRdb's table, derived via immunoSEQ multiplex PCR, lists solely in-frame clones and lacks some. The table gives about 22,000 clones; the top ten clones make up less than 6% of it. The sequencing input was blood buffy coat. These receptor sequences come from a woman aged 18 to 75 with a cervical HPV16 infection that either progressed to CIN3+ or cleared (not recorded which).

As regards this clone: The read comes to an end 3 residues before the CDR3 does, leaving the germline J gene to fill in the end. The V call is TRBV7-2, the J call TRBJ2-2; D may be TRBD1 (6 bases). The germline V gene has CDR1 SGHTA and CDR2 FQGNSA. The CDR3 has 13 amino acids. Trimming took off 4 bases at V and 8 bases at J, with 11 bases between the two ends. The CDR3 sequence: CASSSIRGGELFF. The sequenced part of the CDR3 DNA is TGTGCCAGCAGCTCCATTAGGGGGGGGGAG. The whole variable domain, filled in from reference TRBV7-2 and TRBJ2-2, reads GAGVSQSPSNKVTEKGKDVELRCDPISGHTALYWYRQSLGQGLEFLIYFQGNSAPDKSGLPSDRFSAERTGGSVSTLTIQRTQQEDSAVYLCASSSIRGGELFFGEGSRLTVL.

Points on this clone: The DNA ends 3 residues before the CDR3 does, and the rest of the CDR3 is filled in from the germline J gene. The chain recombines TRBV7-3 with TRBJ1-1; 7 bases agree with TRBD1. Germline lookup yields CDR1 SGHTA and CDR2 FQGTGA. CDR3 length: 13 amino acids. V lost 3 bases, J lost 6 bases, and 4 bases stayed unmatched. CDR3 sequence reads: CASSFRGGAEAFF. The covered CDR3 bases are TGTGCCAGCAGCTTTAGAGGGGGCGCTGAA.

About this clone itself: The CDR3 end lies 3 residues beyond the end of the read and is filled in from the germline J gene. The V and J genes are TRBV5-1 and TRBJ1-2, with 10 bases matching TRBD1. Germline assignment: CDR1 SGHRS and CDR2 YFSETQ. After removal of 3 bases from V and 3 bases from J, the junction contained 2 bases not matched to a gene. There are 14 residues in the CDR3. The sequenced part of the CDR3 DNA is TGCGCCAGCAGCTCCGGGACAGGGGACTATGGC. Its protein product is CASSSGTGDYG. The entire CDR3 is CASSSGTGDYGYTF.

About this clone: The read terminates 3 residues before the CDR3 end, so the remaining end is supplied by the germline J gene. The genes are TRBV29-1 and TRBJ1-1; D might be TRBD1 (5 bases). V lost 5 bases and J lost 1, with 14 bases in between. There are 14 residues in the CDR3. Germline V gives CDR1 SQVTM, CDR2 ANQGSEA. Incomplete CDR3 DNA: TGCAGCGTTCAACGGGGGACGGGGAACACTGAA. Its protein product is CSVQRGTGNTE. The full CDR3 protein reads CSVQRGTGNTEAFF.

Concerning this clone itself: The read finishes 3 residues shy of the CDR3 end, and the germline J gene is used to complete it. The J gene is TRBJ2-3, the V gene TRBV30, with 8 positions matching TRBD2. The trim removed 0 bases at V and 3 bases at J, leaving 8 bases unmatched. The CDR3 runs 16 residues. Germline V gene data show CDR1 as GTSNPN and CDR2 as SVGIG (reference sequence). The covered CDR3 bases are TGTGCCTGGAGTGTACTGGCGGGAGGCGGGACAGATACG. This codes for CAWSVLAGGGTDT. The whole CDR3 protein is CAWSVLAGGGTDTQYF.

Details on this clone: The read terminates 3 residues ahead of where the CDR3 ends, so the germline J gene completes it. The chain joins TRBV13 to TRBJ2-3; D gene ambiguous. V was trimmed by 5 bases and J by 2 bases, leaving 17 bases between them. CDR1 and CDR2 from the germline V gene are PRHDT and FYEKMQ (reference sequence). The CDR3 loop spans 16 amino acids. Incomplete CDR3 DNA: TGTGCCAGCAGCCCCAGAATCCGTAACAACACAGATACG. It translates to CASSPRIRNNTDT. In full, the CDR3 reads CASSPRIRNNTDTQYF.

Details on this clone: The read ends 3 residues early relative to the CDR3; the germline J gene fills the gap. The rearrangement uses TRBV30 and TRBJ2-1; 8 nucleotides agree with TRBD2. Unmatched junction bases numbered 11, after V lost 7 bases and J lost 9 bases. Germline lookup yields CDR1 GTSNPN and CDR2 SVGIG (reference sequence). The CDR3 is 13 amino acids. CDR3 bases read: TGTGCCTCCTCCGCTAGCGCGGGGGGTGAG. Protein sequence: CASSASAGGE. The complete CDR3 sequence is CASSASAGGEQFF. The full variable domain, its missing parts supplied by reference TRBV30 and TRBJ2-1, is SQTIHQWPATLVQPVGSPLSLECTVEGTSNPNLYWYRQAAGRGLQLLFYSVGIGQISSEVPQNLSASRPQDRQFILSSKKLLLSDSGFYLCASSASAGGEQFFGPGTRLTVL.

Points on this clone: Read sequence stops 3 residues before the CDR3 end, and the germline J gene provides the missing end. The chain is built from TRBV9 and TRBJ1-4; 8 bases align to TRBD1. After removal of 3 bases from V and 8 bases from J, the junction contained 6 bases not matched to a gene. CDR1 is SGDLS and CDR2 is YYNGEE in the germline V gene. The CDR3 runs to 14 residues. The CDR3 sequence: CASSAQGAREKLFF. The CDR3 bases that were read are TGTGCCAGCAGCGCTCAGGGGGCGAGGGAAAAA.

As regards this clone: Read sequence stops 3 residues before the CDR3 end, and the germline J gene provides the missing end. This chain connects TRBV2 to TRBJ1-2, with D possibly TRBD1 on 5 matching bases. The CDR3 sequence is 14 residues long. Per the germline V gene, CDR1 is SNHLY and CDR2 is FYNNEI. The ends were cut back, 1 base at V and 2 bases at J, with 8 bases in the middle. This CDR3 is CASSEVRANYGYTF. Partial CDR3 DNA: TGTGCCAGCAGTGAAGTCAGGGCCAACTATGGC.

Of note for this clone: The sequence runs out 3 residues before the end of the CDR3; the remainder is reconstructed from the germline J gene. J is TRBJ1-6 and V is TRBV10-2; TRBD1 might be the D (6 bases). The CDR3 contains 16 residues. Trimming stripped 0 bases from V and 12 bases from J, with 18 bases between. Looked up from germline, CDR1 is WSHSY and CDR2 is SAAADI. CDR3 loop: CASSESVGGTSGPLHF. The DNA read from the CDR3 is TGCGCCAGCAGTGAGTCGGTGGGGGGGACAAGTGGACCC.

Turning to this clone: The read ends 3 residues shy of where the CDR3 ends; the end is completed using the germline J gene. This sequence joins TRBV19 and TRBJ2-3; 9 bases are a match to TRBD2. The V gene end was trimmed by 5 bases and the J gene end by 7 bases; junction bases not matched to a gene: 10. From germline, CDR1 is LNHDA and CDR2 SQIVND (reference sequence). The CDR3 is 15 amino acids. The CDR3 sequence is CASSAQAGGRNTQYF. The CDR3 bases that were read are TGTGCCAGTAGTGCCCAAGCGGGAGGACGAAATACG.

Regarding this clone: From the germline J gene comes the end of the CDR3, since the read stops 3 residues before it. This chain uses TRBV20-1 with TRBJ2-1, with 13 bases matching TRBD2. J was trimmed by 0 bases and V by 5 bases; bases with no gene match: 7. CDR1 and CDR2 from the germline V gene are DFQATT and SNEGSKA (reference sequence). The CDR3 spans 17 residues. CDR3 region: CSAFQGLAGSSYNEQFF. CDR3 DNA, as far as it was read: TGCAGTGCTTTCCAGGGACTAGCGGGGAGCTCCTACAATGAG.

Note on this clone: Read sequence stops 3 residues before the CDR3 end, and the germline J gene provides the missing end. This sequence joins TRBV2 and TRBJ1-2; D is uncertain. The germline V and J ends were trimmed by 5 bases and 0 bases, with 4 bases remaining between them. Germline lookup yields CDR1 SNHLY and CDR2 FYNNEI. This CDR3 spans 12 amino acids. CDR3 bases read: TGTGCCAGCAGTTTCACTAACTATGGC. Translated: CASSFTNYG. The entire CDR3 sequence reads CASSFTNYGYTF.

With regard to this clone: The CDR3 end is not reached by the read, which stops 3 residues before it; the germline J gene fills it in. The rearrangement joins TRBV5-1 to TRBJ2-1, with 10 bases matching TRBD2. The CDR3 covers 15 residues. CDR1 and CDR2 from the germline V gene are SGHRS and YFSETQ. V shed 0 bases, J shed 6 bases, and the junction held 3 bases outside the gene matches. The CDR3 is CASSLALAGVNEQFF. The sequenced part of the CDR3 DNA is TGCGCCAGCAGCTTGGCTCTAGCGGGAGTCAATGAG.

Regarding this clone: The read finishes 3 residues shy of the CDR3 end, and the germline J gene is used to complete it. The V gene is TRBV7-9, the J gene TRBJ1-2, with D uncertain. CDR3 length equals 14 residues. Looked up from germline, CDR1 is SEHNR and CDR2 is FQNEAQ (reference sequence). The CDR3 here is CASSLLVKFNDYTF. The CDR3 bases that were read are TGTGCCAGCAGCTTACTAGTAAAATTCAATGAC.

On this clone itself: Read sequence stops 3 residues before the CDR3 end, and the germline J gene provides the missing end. The V call is TRBV5-1, the J call TRBJ2-1, with 14 bases that match TRBD2. CDR3 length equals 18 residues. Trimming took 3 bases from V and 7 from J; bases not matched to a gene: 12. CDR1 and CDR2 (germline): SGHRS, YFSETQ. Partial CDR3 DNA: TGCGCCAGCAGCTCCCCGCCGGGACTAGCGGGAGCTTTTAATGAG. It yields the protein CASSSPPGLAGAFNE. The complete CDR3 protein is CASSSPPGLAGAFNEQFF.

On this clone itself: The read falls 3 residues short of the CDR3 end, and the missing part is taken from the germline J gene. The J gene is TRBJ1-2, the V gene TRBV7-2; D is perhaps TRBD1 (5 bases). Germline V gives CDR1 SGHTA, CDR2 FQGNSA. Trimming took off 0 bases at V and 5 bases at J, with 22 bases between the two ends. CDR3 length: 18 residues. The DNA read from the CDR3 is TGTGCCAGCAGCTTAGCCCTGGATACGATTGACAGTCTATATGGC. This translates into CASSLALDTIDSLYG. The entire CDR3 is CASSLALDTIDSLYGYTF.

As for this clone: The observed sequence ends 3 residues before the CDR3 terminus, with the missing tail filled in from the germline J gene. The chain has TRBV11-3 and TRBJ2-1; unclear D gene. Between the trimmed V and J ends, which lost 0 bases and 7 bases, there was a span of 13 bases. The CDR3 has 15 amino acids. Germline loops: CDR1 SGHNT, CDR2 YENEEA. The CDR3 loop reads CASSLDAATRNEQFF. The sequenced CDR3 bases are TGTGCCAGCAGCTTAGATGCTGCAACGAGGAATGAG.

As to this clone: The read falls 3 residues short of the CDR3 end, and the missing part is taken from the germline J gene. The chain is built from TRBV6-4 and TRBJ2-1; 11 positions match TRBD2. There are 15 residues in the CDR3. Per germline, CDR1 MRHNA and CDR2 SNTAGT. The V segment lost 3 bases and the J segment 4 bases; nucleotides outside the gene matches: 2. The CDR3: CASSEGTSGYNEQFF. CDR3 bases read: TGTGCCAGCAGTGAGGGGACTAGCGGTTACAATGAG.

As concerns this clone: The sequence runs out 3 residues before the end of the CDR3; the remainder is reconstructed from the germline J gene. V gene TRBV19 combines with J gene TRBJ2-4; 7 bases are shared with TRBD1. This CDR3 contains 14 residues. Per the germline V gene, CDR1 is LNHDA and CDR2 is SQIVND (reference sequence). The CDR3 DNA, read in part, is TGTGCCAGTAGGCAACTACAGGGGTACTATGGT. Residues: CASRQLQGYYG. The whole CDR3 sequence is CASRQLQGYYGQYF.

Comments on this clone: The read finishes 3 residues shy of the CDR3 end, and the germline J gene is used to complete it. The gene calls are TRBV4-2 and TRBJ1-4; TRBD1 aligns across 7 bases. Germline V gene sequence: CDR1 LGHNA, CDR2 YNFKEQ. The V segment lost 2 bases and the J segment 7 bases; nucleotides outside the gene matches: 10. The CDR3 runs to 16 residues. CDR3 sequence reads: CASSQTPLAGGEKLFF. The sequenced CDR3 bases are TGTGCCAGCAGCCAAACGCCTTTGGCAGGGGGTGAAAAA.

Comments on this clone: The CDR3 is cut off 3 residues early in the read; its end comes from the germline J gene. This sequence joins TRBV5-1 and TRBJ1-4, with 9 bases identical to TRBD1. From germline, CDR1 is SGHRS and CDR2 YFSETQ. The CDR3 spans 14 residues. Unmatched junction bases numbered 6, after V lost 4 bases and J lost 8 bases. The DNA read from the CDR3 is TGCGCCAGCAGCCCGGACAGGGGAGGAGAAAAA. The encoded protein is CASSPDRGGEK. The full CDR3 protein reads CASSPDRGGEKLFF.

Incomplete CDR3 DNA: TGTGCCAGCAGCTTAGATCCACTCGAC. The encoded protein is CASSLDPLD. In full, the CDR3 reads CASSLDPLDYTF. The genes are TRBV7-9 and TRBJ1-2; D not certain. The read stops 3 residues short of the end of the CDR3; the missing end is completed from the germline J gene. The CDR3 runs 12 residues. Germline CDR1 SEHNR, CDR2 FQNEAQ (reference sequence).

As concerns this clone: From the germline J gene comes the end of the CDR3, since the read stops 3 residues before it. The rearrangement uses TRBV5-5 and TRBJ2-1, with 12 bases that match TRBD2. CDR1 is SGHKS, CDR2 YYEKEE, per germline (reference sequence). With 3 bases clipped from V and 8 bases from J, the junction kept 6 bases outside the gene matches. This CDR3 has 15 amino acids. This chain's CDR3 is CASSSGLAGLYEQFF. The sequenced CDR3 bases are TGTGCCAGCAGCTCTGGACTAGCGGGACTCTATGAG. Using reference TRBV5-5 and TRBJ2-1 for the parts outside the CDR3, the full variable domain is DAGVTQSPTHLIKTRGQQVTLRCSPISGHKSVSWYQQVLGQGPQFIFQYYEKEERGRGNFPDRFSARQFPNYSSELNVNALLLGDSALYLCASSSGLAGLYEQFFGPGTRLTVL.